The clone carrying this T cell receptor (beta chain) showed up just a few times. Measured with immunoSEQ multiplex PCR; TCRdb has only the in-frame clones, and not every one. The sample shows 7,500 to 9,500 clones, under 90% of them seen only once. This entry belongs to a study of T cell clones after liver transplantation. Trimming removed 3 bases from V and 4 bases from J, with 9 bases in between. CDR1 SGHTA and CDR2 FQGNSA come from the germline V gene. The CDR3 covers 14 residues. This chain joins TRBV7-2 and TRBJ2-2, with no clear D. The TCR was taken from a human donor who received a liver transplant. The sequenced sample was CD8+ T cells from blood, obtained before liver transplant. This CDR3 reads CASSFNPVTGELFF. CDR3 sequence (DNA): TGTGCCAGCAGCTTCAACCCAGTCACCGGGGAGCTGTTTTTT.